This is a list of T cell receptor beta chains from one sample in a study of shared clonotypes between healthy human individuals. The method was immunoSEQ multiplex PCR; TCRdb's version includes in-frame clones alone and lacks a portion of them. This table holds about 2.2 million clones, 80% to 95% found once. Sequenced: naive CD8+ T cells from PBMCs. The receptors originated from a man aged 18 to 35 in good health. Some clones in this sample may be carry-over from other donors' samples. CDR3s include the opening cysteine and the closing phenylalanine or tryptophan. The D gene is left open where the match is weak. Part of the rows lack a size; the others show once, few, many or a class for expanded clones.

J | D | size | V | DNA | CDR3
TRBJ2-6 | TRBD1 | - | TRBV5-1 | TGCGCCAGCAGCCTACAGGGGGAAGGGGCCAACGTCCTGACTTTC | CASSLQGEGANVLTF
TRBJ1-1 | - | - | TRBV28 | TGTGCCAGCAGTTTAACGAGAGGGAACACTGAAGCTTTCTTT | CASSLTRGNTEAFF
TRBJ2-7 | TRBD2 | - | TRBV19 | TGTGCCAGTAGTATAACTAGCGTTGGCGAGCAGTACTTC | CASSITSVGEQYF
TRBJ1-1 | - | - | TRBV6-1 | TGTGCCAGCAGTGAAGAGGGCAGGGTGAACACTGAAGCTTTCTTT | CASSEEGRVNTEAFF
TRBJ2-3 | TRBD2 | - | TRBV7-8 | TGTGCCAGCAGCTTAGGTCCGGGACTAGCGGGAGTAGGCACAGATACGCAGTATTTT | CASSLGPGLAGVGTDTQYF
TRBJ2-7 | TRBD2 | - | TRBV4-3 | TGCGCCAGCAGCCAAGATCTAGCGGGGGGTTACGAGCAGTACTTC | CASSQDLAGGYEQYF
TRBJ2-7 | TRBD2 | once | TRBV5-4 | TGTGCCAGCAGCCCCGCGGGCGTGCCAGCGGGAGGCAGGCTGAGAGGCGAGCAGTACTTC | CASSPAGVPAGGRLRGEQYF
TRBJ2-3 | - | - | TRBV27 | TGTGCCAGCAGTTGGCTAGCCCTCTATGTTACGCAGTATTTT | CASSWLALYVTQYF
TRBJ2-7 | TRBD1 | - | TRBV7-8 | TGTGCCAGCAGCTTAGGGACAGGGGCTTCCTACGAGCAGTACTTC | CASSLGTGASYEQYF
TRBJ2-1 | - | - | TRBV7-9 | TGTGCCAGCAGCTTAGTTAGATCGGATGAGCAGTTCTTC | CASSLVRSDEQFF
TRBJ2-3 | - | - | TRBV7-9 | TGTGCCAGCAGCGACCGGACGCAGGGTCCGAGCACAGATACGCAGTATTTT | CASSDRTQGPSTDTQYF
TRBJ2-3 | - | - | TRBV27 | TGTGCCAGCAGTTTTACGGTCACTAGCACAGATACGCAGTATTTT | CASSFTVTSTDTQYF
TRBJ2-1 | TRBD2 | - | TRBV4-3 | TGCGCCAGCAGACTTACTAGGGAGCGGGAGTTCAATGAGCAGTTCTTC | CASRLTREREFNEQFF
TRBJ2-1 | TRBD2 | - | TRBV28 | TGTGCCAGCAGTTACACTAGCGGATCCTACAATGAGCAGTTCTTC | CASSYTSGSYNEQFF
TRBJ1-2 | - | - | TRBV15 | TGTGCCACCAGCGAGGCGTCGCACAGGACCTATGGCTACACCTTC | CATSEASHRTYGYTF
TRBJ2-1 | - | - | TRBV19 | TGTGCCAGTAGCGACAGATACAATGAGCAGTTCTTC | CASSDRYNEQFF
TRBJ2-7 | - | - | TRBV19 | TGTGCCAGTAGTTACGCGGGCGGGGAGTACGAGCAGTACTTC | CASSYAGGEYEQYF
TRBJ2-7 | - | - | TRBV27 | TGTGCCAGCAGCCTCACCCGGGGATCCTACGAGCAGTACTTC | CASSLTRGSYEQYF
TRBJ1-2 | - | - | TRBV7-9 | TGTGCCAGCAGCTTAGCTGGGGGCTACACCTTC | CASSLAGGYTF
TRBJ2-1 | - | - | TRBV7-9 | TGTGCCAGCAGCTCCCAGTACAATGAGCAGTTCTTC | CASSSQYNEQFF
TRBJ2-1 | - | - | TRBV25-1 | TGTGCCAGCAGGCCCCCCGGGTGGTCCTACAATGAGCAGTTCTTC | CASRPPGWSYNEQFF
TRBJ1-2 | - | - | TRBV28 | TGTGCCAGCAGTCCCTCGACAGGATTCGACGGCTACACCTTC | CASSPSTGFDGYTF
TRBJ2-2 | TRBD2 | - | TRBV29-1 | TGCAGCGTTGGCGCCAGGGGGGATGGACTAGCGGGAGGAAACACCGGGGAGCTGTTTTTT | CSVGARGDGLAGGNTGELFF
TRBJ2-7 | TRBD1 | - | TRBV6-6 | TGTGCCAGCACCACGAACCGGGACAGGGCCTTCGGCGAGCAGTACTTC | CASTTNRDRAFGEQYF
TRBJ2-5 | - | - | TRBV28 | TGTGCCAGCAGTTTAGGGGCCAGGGCGGCGGAGACCCAGTACTTC | CASSLGARAAETQYF
TRBJ2-1 | TRBD1 | - | TRBV6-4 | TGTGCCAGCAGTGAGGACAGGGCTTCCTACAATGAGCAGTTCTTC | CASSEDRASYNEQFF
TRBJ2-1 | - | - | TRBV4-1 | TGCGCCAGCAGCCAAGTAGGGGAGGATGAGCAGTTCTTC | CASSQVGEDEQFF
TRBJ1-1 | - | - | TRBV7-9 | TGTGCCAGCGCCGATAAGGAAGCTTTCTTT | CASADKEAFF
TRBJ2-7 | - | - | TRBV7-3 | TGTGCCAGCAGCTTCATTGGGGGACAGCAGTACTTC | CASSFIGGQQYF
TRBJ2-5 | TRBD2 | - | TRBV19 | TGTGCCAGTAGACTAGCGGGAGGAGAGACCCAGTACTTC | CASRLAGGETQYF
TRBJ1-2 | TRBD1 | - | TRBV10-3 | TGTGCCATCAGTGATGTGACAGGGGGATCTACCGACTATGGCTACACCTTC | CAISDVTGGSTDYGYTF
TRBJ1-1 | TRBD1 | - | TRBV6-6 | TGTGCCAGCAGTTATCTGACAGGGCCTAACACTGAAGCTTTCTTT | CASSYLTGPNTEAFF
TRBJ2-1 | TRBD2 | - | TRBV7-9 | TGTGCCAGCAGCGGCCGGACTAGCGGTTACTCCTACAATGAGCAGTTCTTC | CASSGRTSGYSYNEQFF